This TCR beta chain was captured by sequencing in a study of T-cell reconstitution after alpha-beta-depleted transplantation in children. Germline V gene data show CDR1 as LGHNA and CDR2 as YNFKEQ. There are 15 residues in the CDR3. The germline V and J ends were trimmed by 0 bases and 1 base, with 9 bases remaining between them. Researchers prepared the TCRbeta library using unique molecular identifiers, the study reports. TCRdb ran MiXCR on the PCR reads and lists one entry per CDR3 protein. The sample shows approximately 210,000 distinct CDR3 sequences, about 14% of them seen only once. This clonotype showed up many times.

The source was PBMCs from the stem cell graft donor, collected from the stem cell graft. The chain links TRBV4-2 to TRBJ2-5; D is unclear. This receptor was obtained from a human donor who donated a stem cell graft to a child with acute lymphoblastic leukemia. The DNA for the CDR3 is TGTGCCAGCAGCCAAGATTCGACCCCCCAAGAGACCCAGTACTTC. It yields the protein CASSQDSTPQETQYF.